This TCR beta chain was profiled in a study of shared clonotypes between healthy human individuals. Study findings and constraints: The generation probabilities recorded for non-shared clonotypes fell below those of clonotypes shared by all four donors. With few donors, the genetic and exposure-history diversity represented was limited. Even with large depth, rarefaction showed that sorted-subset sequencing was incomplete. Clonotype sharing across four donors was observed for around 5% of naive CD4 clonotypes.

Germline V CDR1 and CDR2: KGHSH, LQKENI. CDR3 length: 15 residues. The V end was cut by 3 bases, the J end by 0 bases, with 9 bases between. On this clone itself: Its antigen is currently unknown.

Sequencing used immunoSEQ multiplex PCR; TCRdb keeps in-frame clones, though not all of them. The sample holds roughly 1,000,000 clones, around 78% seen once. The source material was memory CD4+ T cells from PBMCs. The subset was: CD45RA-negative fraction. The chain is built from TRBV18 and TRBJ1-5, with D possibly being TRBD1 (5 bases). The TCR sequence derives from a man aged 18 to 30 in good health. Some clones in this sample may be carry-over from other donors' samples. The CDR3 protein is CASSPTENSNQPQHF. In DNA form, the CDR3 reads TGTGCCAGCTCACCGACAGAGAATAGCAATCAGCCCCAGCATTTT. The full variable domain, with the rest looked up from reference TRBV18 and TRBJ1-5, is NAGVMQNPRHLVRRRGQEARLRCSPMKGHSHVYWYRQLPEEGLKFMVYLQKENIIDESGMPKERFSAEFPKEGPSILRIQQVVRGDSAAYFCASSPTENSNQPQHFGDGTRLSIL.